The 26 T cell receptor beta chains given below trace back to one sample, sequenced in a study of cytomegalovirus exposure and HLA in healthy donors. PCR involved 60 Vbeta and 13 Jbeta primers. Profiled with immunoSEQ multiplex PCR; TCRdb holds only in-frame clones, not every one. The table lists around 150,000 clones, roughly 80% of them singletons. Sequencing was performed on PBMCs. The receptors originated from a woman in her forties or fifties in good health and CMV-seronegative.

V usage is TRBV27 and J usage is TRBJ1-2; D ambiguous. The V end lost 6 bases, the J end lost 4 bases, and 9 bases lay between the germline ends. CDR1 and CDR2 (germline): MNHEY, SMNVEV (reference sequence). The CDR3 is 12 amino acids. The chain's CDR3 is CASRRRGYGYTF. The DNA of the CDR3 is TGTGCCAGCAGACGTCGGGGCTATGGCTACACCTTC.

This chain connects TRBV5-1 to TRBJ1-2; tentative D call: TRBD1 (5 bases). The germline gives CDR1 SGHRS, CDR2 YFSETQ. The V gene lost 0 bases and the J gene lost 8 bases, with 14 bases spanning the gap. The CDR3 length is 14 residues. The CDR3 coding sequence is TGCGCCAGCAGCTTGGATGGCGGGGCACAAGGCTACACCTTC. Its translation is CASSLDGGAQGYTF.

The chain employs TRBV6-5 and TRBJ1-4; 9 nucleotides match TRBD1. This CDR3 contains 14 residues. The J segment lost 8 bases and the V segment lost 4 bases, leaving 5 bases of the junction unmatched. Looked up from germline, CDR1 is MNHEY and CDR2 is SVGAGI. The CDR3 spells CASSSGTGPEKLFF. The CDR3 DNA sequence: TGTGCCAGCAGTTCCGGGACAGGGCCCGAAAAACTGTTTTTT.

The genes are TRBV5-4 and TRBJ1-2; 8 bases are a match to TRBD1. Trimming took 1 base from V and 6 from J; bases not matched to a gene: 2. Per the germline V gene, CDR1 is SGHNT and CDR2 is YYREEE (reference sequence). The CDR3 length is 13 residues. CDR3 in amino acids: CASSLRTGNGYTF. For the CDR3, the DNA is TGTGCCAGCAGCTTGAGGACAGGGAATGGCTACACCTTC.

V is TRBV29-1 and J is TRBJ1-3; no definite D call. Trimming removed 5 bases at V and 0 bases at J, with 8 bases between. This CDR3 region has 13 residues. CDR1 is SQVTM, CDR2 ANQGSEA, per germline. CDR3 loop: CSVTGSSGNTIYF. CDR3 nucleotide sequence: TGCAGCGTTACCGGGAGCTCTGGAAACACCATATATTTT.

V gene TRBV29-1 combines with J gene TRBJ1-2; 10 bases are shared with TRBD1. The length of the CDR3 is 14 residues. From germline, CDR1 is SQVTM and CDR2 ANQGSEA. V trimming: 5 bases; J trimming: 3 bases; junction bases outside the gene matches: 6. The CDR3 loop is CSVTGQGVDYGYTF. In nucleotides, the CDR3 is TGCAGCGTTACAGGACAGGGGGTCGACTATGGCTACACCTTC.

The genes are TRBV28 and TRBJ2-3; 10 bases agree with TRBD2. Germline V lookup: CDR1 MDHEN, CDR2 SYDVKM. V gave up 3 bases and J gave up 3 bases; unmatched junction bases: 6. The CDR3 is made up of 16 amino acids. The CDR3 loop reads CASSFASGGATDTQYF. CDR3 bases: TGTGCCAGCAGTTTTGCAAGCGGGGGGGCAACAGATACGCAGTATTTT.

The CDR3 protein is CASSAGDRSNTGELFF. DNA for the CDR3: TGTGCCAGCAGTGCTGGGGACAGATCGAACACCGGGGAGCTGTTTTTT. The chain employs TRBV25-1 and TRBJ2-2; TRBD1 agrees at 7 bases. The trim removed 4 bases at V and 0 bases at J, leaving 5 bases unmatched. The V gene's germline CDR1 is MGHDK and CDR2 SYGVNS. The CDR3 extends over 16 amino acids.

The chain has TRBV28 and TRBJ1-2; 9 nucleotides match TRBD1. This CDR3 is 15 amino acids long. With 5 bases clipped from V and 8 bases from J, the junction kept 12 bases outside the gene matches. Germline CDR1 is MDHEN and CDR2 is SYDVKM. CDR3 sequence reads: CASSMTGGYYGGYTF. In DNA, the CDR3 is TGTGCCAGCAGTATGACAGGGGGTTATTATGGAGGCTACACCTTC.

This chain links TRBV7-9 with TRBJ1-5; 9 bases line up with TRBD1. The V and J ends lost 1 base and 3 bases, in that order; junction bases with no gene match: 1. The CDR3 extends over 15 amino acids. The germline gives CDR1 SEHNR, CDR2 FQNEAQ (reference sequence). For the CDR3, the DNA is TGTGCCAGCAGCTTAGGGACAGGGGTCAATCAGCCCCAGCATTTT. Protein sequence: CASSLGTGVNQPQHF.

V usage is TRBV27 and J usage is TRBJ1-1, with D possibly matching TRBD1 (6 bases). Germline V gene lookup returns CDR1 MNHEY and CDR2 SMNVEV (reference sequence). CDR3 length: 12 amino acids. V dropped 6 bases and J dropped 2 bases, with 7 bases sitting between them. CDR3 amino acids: CASRDSNTEAFF. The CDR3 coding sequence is TGTGCCAGCAGGGACAGTAACACTGAAGCTTTCTTT.

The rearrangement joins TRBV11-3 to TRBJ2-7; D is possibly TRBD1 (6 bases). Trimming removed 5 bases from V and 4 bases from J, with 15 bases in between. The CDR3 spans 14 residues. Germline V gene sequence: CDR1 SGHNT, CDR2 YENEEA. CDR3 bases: TGTGCCAGCAGCCAAGGACAGAGTTCGTACGAGCAGTACTTC. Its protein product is CASSQGQSSYEQYF.

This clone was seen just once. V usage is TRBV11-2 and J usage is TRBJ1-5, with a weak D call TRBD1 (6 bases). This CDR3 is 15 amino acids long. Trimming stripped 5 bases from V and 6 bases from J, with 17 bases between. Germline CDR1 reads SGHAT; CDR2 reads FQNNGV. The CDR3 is CASSPTPDRRQPQHF. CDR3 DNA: TGTGCCAGCAGCCCAACCCCCGACAGGCGTCAGCCCCAGCATTTT.

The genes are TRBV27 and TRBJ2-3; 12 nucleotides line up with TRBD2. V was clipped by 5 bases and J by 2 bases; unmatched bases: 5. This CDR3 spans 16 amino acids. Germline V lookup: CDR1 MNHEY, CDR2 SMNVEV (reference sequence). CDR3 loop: CASSPWTSGVTDTQYF. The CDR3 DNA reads TGTGCCAGCAGTCCATGGACTAGCGGGGTCACAGATACGCAGTATTTT.

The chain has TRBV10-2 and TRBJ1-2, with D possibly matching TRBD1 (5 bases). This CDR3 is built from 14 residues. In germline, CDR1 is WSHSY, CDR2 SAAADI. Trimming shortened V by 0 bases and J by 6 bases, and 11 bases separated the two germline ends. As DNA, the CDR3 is TGCGCCAGCAGTGAGTCGGGAGGGGATGATGGCTACACCTTC. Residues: CASSESGGDDGYTF.

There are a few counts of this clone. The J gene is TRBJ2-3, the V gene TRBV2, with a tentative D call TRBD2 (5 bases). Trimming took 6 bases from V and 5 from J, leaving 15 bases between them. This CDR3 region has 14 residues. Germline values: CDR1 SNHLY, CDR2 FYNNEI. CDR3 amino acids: CASSRGSRGDTQYF. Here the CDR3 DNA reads TGTGCCAGCAGCCGAGGGAGCCGGGGAGATACGCAGTATTTT.

The CDR3 here is CASSLLPGTSVSYEQYF. In nucleotides, the CDR3 is TGTGCCAGCAGCCTTCTTCCCGGGACTAGCGTCTCCTACGAGCAGTACTTC. This chain joins TRBV7-8 and TRBJ2-7; 10 nucleotides line up with TRBD2. The CDR3 is 17 residues long. The ends lost 5 bases at V and 0 bases at J; junction bases unmatched: 10. From germline, CDR1 is SGHVS and CDR2 FQNEAQ.

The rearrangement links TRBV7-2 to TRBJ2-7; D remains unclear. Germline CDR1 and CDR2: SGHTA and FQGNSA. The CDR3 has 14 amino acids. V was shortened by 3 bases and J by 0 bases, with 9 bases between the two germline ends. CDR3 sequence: CASSFRSISYEQYF. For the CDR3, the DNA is TGTGCCAGCAGCTTTCGCAGTATCTCCTACGAGCAGTACTTC.

CDR3 sequence (DNA): TGTGCCAGCAGAAGGACAGGGGTTGGGGAGACCCAGTACTTC. This codes for CASRRTGVGETQYF. This sequence joins TRBV2 and TRBJ2-5; 9 nucleotides line up with TRBD1. The CDR3 consists of 14 residues. The trim removed 6 bases at V and 5 bases at J, leaving 7 bases unmatched. Germline V CDR1 and CDR2: SNHLY, FYNNEI.

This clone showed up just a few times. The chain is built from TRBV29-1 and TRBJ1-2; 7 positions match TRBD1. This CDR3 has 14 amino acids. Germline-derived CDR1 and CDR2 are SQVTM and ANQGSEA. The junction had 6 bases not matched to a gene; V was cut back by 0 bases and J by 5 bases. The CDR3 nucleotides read TGCAGCGTTGAAGATCGACAGGGCAGTTATGGCTACACCTTC. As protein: CSVEDRQGSYGYTF. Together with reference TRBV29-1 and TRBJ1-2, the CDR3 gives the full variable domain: SAVISQKPSRDICQRGTSLTIQCQVDSQVTMMFWYRQQPGQSLTLIATANQGSEATYESGFVIDKFPISRPNLTFSTLTVSNMSPEDSSIYLCSVEDRQGSYGYTFGSGTRLTVV.

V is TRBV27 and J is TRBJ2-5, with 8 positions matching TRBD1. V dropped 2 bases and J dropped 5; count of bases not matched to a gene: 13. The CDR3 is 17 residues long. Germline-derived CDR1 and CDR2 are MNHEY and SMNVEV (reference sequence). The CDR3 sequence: CASSLQPGQGGEETQYF. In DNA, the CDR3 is TGTGCCAGCAGTTTACAACCCGGACAGGGCGGTGAGGAGACCCAGTACTTC.

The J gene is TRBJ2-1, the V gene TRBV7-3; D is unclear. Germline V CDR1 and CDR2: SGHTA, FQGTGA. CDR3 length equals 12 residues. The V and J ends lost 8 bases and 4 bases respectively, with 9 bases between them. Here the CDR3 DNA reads TGTGCCAGCTCTACCTCGTACAATGAGCAGTTCTTC. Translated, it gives CASSTSYNEQFF.

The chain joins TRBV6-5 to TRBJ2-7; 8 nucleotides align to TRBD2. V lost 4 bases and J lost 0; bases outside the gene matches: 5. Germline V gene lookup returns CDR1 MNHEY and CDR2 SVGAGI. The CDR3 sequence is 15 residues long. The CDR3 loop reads CASSLLAGHSYEQYF. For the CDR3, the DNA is TGTGCCAGCAGTTTATTAGCGGGACACTCCTACGAGCAGTACTTC.

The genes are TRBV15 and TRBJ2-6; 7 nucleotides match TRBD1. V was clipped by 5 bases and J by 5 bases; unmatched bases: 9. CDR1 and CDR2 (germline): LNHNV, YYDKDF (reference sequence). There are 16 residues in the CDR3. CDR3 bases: TGTGCCACCAGCGGTTACGGGACAGCAAGGGCCAACGTCCTGACTTTC. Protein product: CATSGYGTARANVLTF.

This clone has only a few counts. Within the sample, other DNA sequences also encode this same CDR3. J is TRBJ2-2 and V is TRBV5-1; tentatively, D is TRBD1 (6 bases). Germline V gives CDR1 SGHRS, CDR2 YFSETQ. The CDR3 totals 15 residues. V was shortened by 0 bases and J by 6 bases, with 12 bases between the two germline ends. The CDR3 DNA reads TGCGCCAGCAGCTTGGTTCCAGGGGCTGCCGGGGAGCTGTTTTTT. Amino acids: CASSLVPGAAGELFF.

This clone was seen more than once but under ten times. DNA for the CDR3: TGCAGCGTTCAGGTGGTAGGGGACAGAGCTAACTATGGCTACACCTTC. Protein sequence: CSVQVVGDRANYGYTF. The chain employs TRBV29-1 and TRBJ1-2, with 7 nucleotides matching TRBD1. The CDR3 totals 16 residues. Germline V gives CDR1 SQVTM, CDR2 ANQGSEA. The trim removed 5 bases at V and 0 bases at J, leaving 12 bases unmatched.